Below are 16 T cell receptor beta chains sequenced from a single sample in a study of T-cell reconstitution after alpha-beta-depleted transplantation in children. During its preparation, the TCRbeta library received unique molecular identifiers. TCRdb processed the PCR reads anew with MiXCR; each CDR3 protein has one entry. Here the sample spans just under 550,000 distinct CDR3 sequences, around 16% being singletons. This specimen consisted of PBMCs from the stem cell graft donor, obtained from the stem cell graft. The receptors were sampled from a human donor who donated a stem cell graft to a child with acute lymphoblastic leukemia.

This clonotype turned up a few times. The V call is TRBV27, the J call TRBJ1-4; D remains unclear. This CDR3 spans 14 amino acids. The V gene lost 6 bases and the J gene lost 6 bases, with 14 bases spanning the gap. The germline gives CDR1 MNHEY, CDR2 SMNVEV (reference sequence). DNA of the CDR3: TGTGCCAGCAGCGACATGAGAGTTGATGAAAAACTGTTTTTT. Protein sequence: CASSDMRVDEKLFF.

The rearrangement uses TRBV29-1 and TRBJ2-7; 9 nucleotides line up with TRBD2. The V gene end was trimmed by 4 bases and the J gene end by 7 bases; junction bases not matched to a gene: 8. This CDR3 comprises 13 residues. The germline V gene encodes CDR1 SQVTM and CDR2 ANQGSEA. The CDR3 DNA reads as TGCAGCGTTGTGGCGGGAGGGCTAAGGGAGCAGTACTTC. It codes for CSVVAGGLREQYF.

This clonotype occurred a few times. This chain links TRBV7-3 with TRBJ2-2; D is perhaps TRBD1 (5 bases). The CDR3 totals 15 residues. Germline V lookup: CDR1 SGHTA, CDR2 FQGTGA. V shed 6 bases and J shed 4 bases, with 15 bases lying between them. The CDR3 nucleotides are TGTGCCAGCAGTAACCCAGGGTCTGTCACCGGGGAGCTGTTTTTT. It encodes CASSNPGSVTGELFF.

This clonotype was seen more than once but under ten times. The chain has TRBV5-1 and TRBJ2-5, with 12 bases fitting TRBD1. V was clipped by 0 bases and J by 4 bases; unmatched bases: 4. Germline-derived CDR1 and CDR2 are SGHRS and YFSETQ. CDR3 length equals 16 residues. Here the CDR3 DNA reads TGCGCCAGCAGCTTGGATGGGACAGGGGGCGGAGAGACCCAGTACTTC. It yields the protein CASSLDGTGGGETQYF.

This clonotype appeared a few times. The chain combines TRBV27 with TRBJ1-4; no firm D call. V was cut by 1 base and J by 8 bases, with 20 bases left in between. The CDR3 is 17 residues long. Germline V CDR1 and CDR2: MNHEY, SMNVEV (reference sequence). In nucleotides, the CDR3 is TGTGCCAGCAGTTTATATTATCAGTTAGCGGCAGAAGAAAAACTGTTTTTT. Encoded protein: CASSLYYQLAAEEKLFF.

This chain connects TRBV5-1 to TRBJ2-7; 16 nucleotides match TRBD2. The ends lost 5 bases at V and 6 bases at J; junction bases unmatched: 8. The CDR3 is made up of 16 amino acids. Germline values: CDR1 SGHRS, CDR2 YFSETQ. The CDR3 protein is CASSPGLAGGPPEQYF. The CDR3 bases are TGCGCCAGCAGTCCGGGACTAGCGGGAGGGCCCCCCGAGCAGTACTTC.

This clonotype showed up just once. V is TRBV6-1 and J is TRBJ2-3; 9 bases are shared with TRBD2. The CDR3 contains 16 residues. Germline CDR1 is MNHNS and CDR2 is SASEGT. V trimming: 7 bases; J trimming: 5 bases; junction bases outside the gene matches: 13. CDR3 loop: CASIPISGSGIDTQYF. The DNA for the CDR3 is TGTGCCAGCATTCCGATTAGCGGGAGCGGGATAGATACGCAGTATTTT.

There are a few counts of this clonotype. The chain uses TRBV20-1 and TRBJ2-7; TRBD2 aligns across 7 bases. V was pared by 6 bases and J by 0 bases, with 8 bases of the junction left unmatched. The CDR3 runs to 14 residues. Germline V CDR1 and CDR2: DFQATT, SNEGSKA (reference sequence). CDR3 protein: CSAARGGSSYEQYF. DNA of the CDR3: TGCAGTGCCGCAAGGGGCGGGAGCTCCTACGAGCAGTACTTC.

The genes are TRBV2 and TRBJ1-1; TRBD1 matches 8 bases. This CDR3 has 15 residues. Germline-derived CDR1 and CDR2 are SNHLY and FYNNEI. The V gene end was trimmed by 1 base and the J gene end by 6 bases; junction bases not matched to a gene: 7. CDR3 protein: CASSEEGIRGPEAFF. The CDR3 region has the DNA TGTGCCAGCAGTGAAGAGGGGATCAGGGGGCCTGAAGCTTTCTTT.

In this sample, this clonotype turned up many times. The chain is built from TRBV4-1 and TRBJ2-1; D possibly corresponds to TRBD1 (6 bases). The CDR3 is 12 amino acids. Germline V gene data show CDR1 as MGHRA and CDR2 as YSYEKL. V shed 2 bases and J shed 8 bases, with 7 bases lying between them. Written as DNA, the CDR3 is TGCGCCAGCAGCCAAACAGGGTATGAGCAGTTCTTC. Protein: CASSQTGYEQFF.

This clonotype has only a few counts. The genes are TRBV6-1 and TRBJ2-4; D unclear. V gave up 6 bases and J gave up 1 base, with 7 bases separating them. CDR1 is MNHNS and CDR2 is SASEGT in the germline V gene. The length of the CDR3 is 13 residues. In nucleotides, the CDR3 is TGTGCCAGCAGCCTTGAGGCCAAAAACATTCAGTACTTC. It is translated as CASSLEAKNIQYF.

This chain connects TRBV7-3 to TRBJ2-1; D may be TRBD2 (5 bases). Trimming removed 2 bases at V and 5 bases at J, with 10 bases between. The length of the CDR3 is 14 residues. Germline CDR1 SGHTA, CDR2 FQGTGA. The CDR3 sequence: CASSLWRADNEQFF. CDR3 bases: TGTGCCAGCAGCTTATGGCGAGCGGACAATGAGCAGTTCTTC.

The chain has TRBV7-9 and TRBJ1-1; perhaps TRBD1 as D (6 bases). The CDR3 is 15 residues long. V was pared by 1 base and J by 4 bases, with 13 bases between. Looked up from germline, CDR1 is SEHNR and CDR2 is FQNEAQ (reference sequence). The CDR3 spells CASSLESTGTTEAFF. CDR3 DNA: TGTGCCAGCAGCTTAGAATCTACAGGGACCACTGAAGCTTTCTTT. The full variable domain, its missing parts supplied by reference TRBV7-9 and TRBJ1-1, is DTGVSQNPRHKITKRGQNVTFRCDPISEHNRLYWYRQTLGQGPEFLTYFQNEAQLEKSRLLSDRFSAERPKGSFSTLEIQRTEQGDSAMYLCASSLESTGTTEAFFGQGTRLTVV.

In DNA form, the CDR3 reads TGCAGCGTTGTTTTGCGGAACACTGAAGCTTTCTTT. Amino acid sequence: CSVVLRNTEAFF. The chain is built from TRBV29-1 and TRBJ1-1; D is unclear. Germline CDR1 and CDR2: SQVTM and ANQGSEA. With 4 bases removed from V and 1 base from J, the gap between germline ends came to 7 bases. The CDR3 has 12 amino acids.

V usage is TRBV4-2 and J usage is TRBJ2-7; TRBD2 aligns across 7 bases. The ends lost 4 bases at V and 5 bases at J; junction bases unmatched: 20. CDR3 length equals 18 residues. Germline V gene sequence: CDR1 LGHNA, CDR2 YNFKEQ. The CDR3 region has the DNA TGTGCCAGCAGCCCCGGCCTGGTGGCTAGCGGATTTTTAGACGAGCAGTACTTC. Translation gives CASSPGLVASGFLDEQYF.

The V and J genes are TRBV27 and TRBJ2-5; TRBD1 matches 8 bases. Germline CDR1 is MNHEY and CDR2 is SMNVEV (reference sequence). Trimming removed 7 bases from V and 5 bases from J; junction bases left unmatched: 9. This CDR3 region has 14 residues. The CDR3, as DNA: TGTGCCAGCAATGGACAGGGACCGTTTGAGACCCAGTACTTC. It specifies CASNGQGPFETQYF.